A single count supports the clone carrying this TCR beta chain. Random hexamers were used to reverse transcribe an amount of roughly 0.45 to 1 ug RNA. The amplification used immunoSEQ multiplex PCR on TCR beta CDR3; it spanned 54 Vbeta and 13 Jbeta. TCRdb re-analysed the immunoSEQ multiplex PCR reads in MiXCR, keeping a single row per CDR3 protein. The data show some 210,000 distinct CDR3 sequences, with around 93% seen just once and 0.15% held by the top ten. The data were taken from a study of CD8 T cells in Susac syndrome. The T cells that were sequenced for TCR beta were CD8+ and CD4+ cells from blood. TEMRA cells were FACS-enriched, unlike CD8+ and CD4+ T cells, which were negatively isolated. This CDR3 is built from 16 residues. Trimming at V came to 3 bases and at J to 3 bases, leaving 5 bases not matched to a gene. Germline V lookup: CDR1 SGHDT, CDR2 YYEEEE.

This clonotype originated in a human donor with Susac syndrome. Sequencing used CD4+ T cells from PBMCs. The V and J genes are TRBV5-6 and TRBJ1-5; 11 bases fit TRBD1. The CDR3 reads CASSSGQGAFNQPQHF. CDR3 DNA: TGTGCCAGCAGCTCTGGACAGGGGGCATTCAATCAGCCCCAGCATTTT. The complete variable domain, with remaining parts taken from reference TRBV5-6 and TRBJ1-5, reads DAGVTQSPTHLIKTRGQQVTLRCSPKSGHDTVSWYQQALGQGPQFIFQYYEEEERQRGNFPDRFSGHQFPNYSSELNVNALLLGDSALYLCASSSGQGAFNQPQHFGDGTRLSIL.